The 8 T cell receptor beta chains below were found in one sample sequenced in a study of early T cells in non-severe SARS-CoV-2 infection. TCRdb recomputed calls from the 5' RACE reads with MiXCR, one row per CDR3 protein. The sample has tens of thousands of distinct CDR3 sequences; over 11% are singletons. Sequenced material: whole blood. These receptors were obtained from an adult who was a healthcare worker with PCR-confirmed SARS-CoV-2 infection or an uninfected control (not recorded which).

This clonotype was observed a handful of times. The J gene is TRBJ2-1, the V gene TRBV10-3; 16 positions match TRBD2. The CDR3 consists of 16 residues. V gave up 2 bases and J gave up 7 bases; unmatched junction bases: 2. Germline V lookup: CDR1 ENHRY, CDR2 SYGVKD. The CDR3 region has the DNA TGTGCCATCAGTGAGCCGGGACTAGCGGGGGGGAATGAGCAGTTCTTC. Translated: CAISEPGLAGGNEQFF.

The table lists this clonotype with a few counts. J is TRBJ2-1 and V is TRBV20-1, with TRBD2 identical over 14 bases. Germline V gene sequence: CDR1 DFQATT, CDR2 SNEGSKA (reference sequence). The CDR3 sequence is 17 residues long. The V segment lost 5 bases and the J segment 6 bases; nucleotides outside the gene matches: 12. CDR3 protein: CSASTSGRARGGNEQFF. Here the CDR3 DNA reads TGCAGTGCTTCGACTAGCGGGAGGGCCCGTGGGGGCAATGAGCAGTTCTTC.

The V call is TRBV3-1, the J call TRBJ1-2; D is unresolved. The length of the CDR3 is 15 residues. Germline values: CDR1 LGHDT, CDR2 YNNKEL (reference sequence). Trimming pared 1 base from V and 0 bases from J, leaving 9 bases between. The CDR3 bases are TGTGCCAGCAGCCAAGGCCACAGCTCTAACTATGGCTACACCTTC. Amino acid sequence: CASSQGHSSNYGYTF.

This rearrangement joins TRBV20-1 to TRBJ1-1; D gene uncertain. Germline V CDR1 and CDR2: DFQATT, SNEGSKA (reference sequence). CDR3 length: 15 residues. The V gene lost 0 bases and the J gene lost 1 base, with 12 bases spanning the gap. Here the CDR3 DNA reads TGCAGTGCTAGAGATGGCGGCAGGCCGAACACTGAAGCTTTCTTT. This translates into CSARDGGRPNTEAFF.

CDR3 in amino acids: CASSERWSDTQYF. Written as DNA, the CDR3 is TGTGCCAGCAGTGAAAGATGGTCAGATACGCAGTATTTT. The chain recombines TRBV6-1 with TRBJ2-3, with unresolved D. The ends were cut back, 2 bases at V and 4 bases at J, with 7 bases in the middle. The length of the CDR3 is 13 residues. Germline CDR1 MNHNS, CDR2 SASEGT.

In this sample, this clonotype turned up many times. The rearrangement joins TRBV2 to TRBJ2-1, with 7 bases identical to TRBD2. The CDR3 length is 13 residues. Germline CDR1 SNHLY, CDR2 FYNNEI. Unmatched junction bases numbered 3, after V lost 6 bases and J lost 4 bases. CDR3 sequence: CASRTSRYNEQFF. The DNA for the CDR3 is TGTGCCAGCAGGACTAGCAGGTACAATGAGCAGTTCTTC.

This clonotype was seen ten or more times. The chain couples TRBV5-1 to TRBJ1-5; D is uncertain. The length of the CDR3 is 14 residues. CDR1 is SGHRS and CDR2 is YFSETQ in the germline V gene. V gave up 0 bases and J gave up 7 bases, with 11 bases separating them. The CDR3 loop is CASSLGEGRQPQHF. The CDR3, as DNA: TGCGCCAGCAGCTTGGGGGAGGGCCGCCAGCCCCAGCATTTT.

V and J are TRBV12-3 or TRBV12-4 and TRBJ2-7; D might be TRBD1 or TRBD2, each matching 6 bases. The CDR3 consists of 18 residues. The V end lost 6 bases, the J end lost 4 bases, and 28 bases lay between the germline ends. The CDR3 bases are TGTGCCAGCAGCCCCCGGGGCTCGGGGGCCGCTGAAGGGTACGAGCAGTACTTC. Amino acid sequence: CASSPRGSGAAEGYEQYF.